A selection of T cell receptor beta chains follows, all from one sample in a study of blood T cells in healthy people across ages. MiXCR was run by TCRdb on the 5' RACE reads, yielding one entry per CDR3 protein. The sample includes fewer than 900,000 distinct CDR3 sequences, roughly 43% seen only once; the top ten take 20% to 25%. The source material was blood. The receptors were gathered from a woman aged 55 to 70 in good health. CDR3s include the opening cysteine and the closing phenylalanine or tryptophan. Some rows mark clone size as missing; the rest say once, few, many or name a class of expanded clone.

clone_size,v_call,j_call,cdr3_aa
many,TRBV10-3,TRBJ2-1,CAISRGGSPTSSYNEQFF
.,TRBV11-2,TRBJ2-5,CASSYDRGLDNLWYF
.,TRBV21-1,TRBJ2-1,CASSNRREETQFF
.,TRBV27,TRBJ1-1,CASISYREGGTEAFF
few,TRBV20-1,TRBJ1-1,CSAVSSEGMNTEAFF
.,TRBV5-6,TRBJ2-1,CASSADYQETQFF
.,TRBV27,TRBJ2-5,CASSFLSSGTYHNEQYF
.,TRBV2,TRBJ2-5,CASRTGQGDEQYF
many,TRBV5-1,TRBJ2-3,CASRPGHVTDTQYF
few,TRBV3-1,TRBJ1-2,CASSHRGTGDYGYTF
.,TRBV7-6,.,CASLGVGHEQYF
once,TRBV12-3/TRBV12-4,.,CAVGVGYEQYF
few,TRBV14,TRBJ1-2,CASSQDLGFNYGYTF
.,TRBV18,TRBJ2-5,CASSPQGTEETQYF
.,TRBV9,TRBJ2-5,CASSVTYLREQYF
.,TRBV7-2,TRBJ2-5,CASSVHGSATQYF
.,TRBV5-6,TRBJ1-1,CASSWGDSRGSEAFF
.,TRBV6-6,TRBJ1-4,CASRQGEYNEKLFF
.,TRBV4-1,TRBJ1-5,CASSQAGSAGQPQHF
many,TRBV7-2,TRBJ2-5,CASSLGAAQETQYF
.,TRBV7-6,TRBJ1-6,CASSFGPDLYNSPPHF
few,TRBV6-5,TRBJ1-2,CASSYQTGTGSGYTF
.,TRBV9,TRBJ2-1,CASSPNPDSATEQFF
.,TRBV9,TRBJ2-1,CASSTNYNEQFF
few,TRBV20-1,TRBJ2-2,CSANFPGQFTGELFF
.,TRBV7-8,TRBJ1-5,CASSPMGNSNQPQHF
.,TRBV7-2,TRBJ2-5,CASSPPLRAQETQYF
.,TRBV12-3/TRBV12-4,TRBJ1-1,CASSYPRQQNTEAFF
few,TRBV25-1,TRBJ1-4,CASSGTQGAREKLFF
.,TRBV4-3,TRBJ2-6,CASSPHRDLGSGANVLTF
.,TRBV5-1,TRBJ2-7,CASSPRGTALLDERYF
few,TRBV7-3,TRBJ2-3,CASSSRLAGKDTQYF
.,TRBV20-1,TRBJ1-5,CSARIGQSNQPQHF
few,TRBV12-3/TRBV12-4,TRBJ1-6,CASSPRGFLEFYNSPPHF
.,TRBV5-4,TRBJ1-2,CASSSRDRGRLWGGYTF
.,TRBV19,TRBJ2-7,CASSIGAGGPRDEQYF
few,TRBV5-6,.,CASRLALAGGPLDEQYF
few,TRBV13,TRBJ2-7,CASSRHGTGGNYEQYF
few,TRBV15,TRBJ1-6,CATSGGGINSPLHF
.,TRBV9,TRBJ2-3,CASSPGLVFDTQYF
.,TRBV3-1,TRBJ2-5,CASSQDPTGGLQYF
few,TRBV12-3/TRBV12-4,TRBJ1-2,CASSAGSKYYGYTF
.,TRBV27,.,CASSFLEGHEQYF
.,TRBV5-1,TRBJ2-5,CASSTGTGRYQETQYF
once,TRBV25-1,TRBJ1-4,CASSVTGVNEKLFF
few,TRBV29-1,.,CSVDGAGQGHEQYF
.,TRBV7-3,TRBJ2-7,CASSLTTQGGEQYF
.,TRBV9,TRBJ2-3,CASSSFKRGGADTQYF
.,TRBV6-5,TRBJ2-7,CATNPSGQPSEQYF
.,TRBV7-2,TRBJ1-2,CASSLELALNYGHTF
few,TRBV4-2,TRBJ1-1,CASSQGTGGFSTEAFF
few,TRBV28,TRBJ2-7,CASRTSGGYEQYF
.,TRBV6-2/TRBV6-3,TRBJ1-2,CASSYSGQIYGYTF
few,TRBV6-5,.,CASSTEWQVHGEQYF